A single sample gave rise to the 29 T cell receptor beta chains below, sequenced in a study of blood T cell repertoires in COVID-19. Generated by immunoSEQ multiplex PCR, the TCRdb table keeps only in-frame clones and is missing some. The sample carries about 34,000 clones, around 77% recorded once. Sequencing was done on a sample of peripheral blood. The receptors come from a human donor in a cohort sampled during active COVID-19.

Here the CDR3 DNA reads TGTGCCTGGGACATCCGAAATTCACCCCTCCACTTT. Amino acids: CAWDIRNSPLHF. The chain is built from TRBV30 and TRBJ1-6; D is ambiguous. V was clipped by 5 bases and J by 7 bases, with 9 bases between them. There are 12 residues in the CDR3. Germline lookup yields CDR1 GTSNPN and CDR2 SVGIG (reference sequence). The whole variable domain, filled in from reference TRBV30 and TRBJ1-6, reads SQTIHQWPATLVQPVGSPLSLECTVEGTSNPNLYWYRQAAGRGLQLLFYSVGIGQISSEVPQNLSASRPQDRQFILSSKKLLLSDSGFYLCAWDIRNSPLHFGNGTRLTVT.

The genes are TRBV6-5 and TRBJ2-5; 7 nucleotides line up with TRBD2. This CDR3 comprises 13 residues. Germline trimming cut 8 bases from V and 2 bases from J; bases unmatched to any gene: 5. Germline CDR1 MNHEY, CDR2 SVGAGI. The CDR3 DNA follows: TGTGCCAGCTCCGGGGGGTCACAAGAGACCCAGTACTTC. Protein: CASSGGSQETQYF.

This CDR3 is CASSSGQVLSEQYF. CDR3 DNA: TGTGCCAGCAGCTCTGGACAGGTTCTCAGCGAGCAGTACTTC. The chain combines TRBV9 with TRBJ2-7; 7 nucleotides agree with TRBD1. This CDR3 is built from 14 residues. Germline CDR1 and CDR2: SGDLS and YYNGEE. Losses at the gene ends were 4 bases for V and 6 bases for J; bases not matched to a gene: 10.

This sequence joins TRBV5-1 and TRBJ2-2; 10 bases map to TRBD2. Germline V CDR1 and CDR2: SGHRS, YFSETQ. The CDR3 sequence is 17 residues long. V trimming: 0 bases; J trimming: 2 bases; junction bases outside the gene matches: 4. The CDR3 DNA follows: TGCGCCAGCAGCTTGGTAGCGGGGGGCCGTAACACCGGGGAGCTGTTTTTT. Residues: CASSLVAGGRNTGELFF.

CDR3 region: CASSFRDNSYEQYF. The CDR3 coding sequence is TGTGCCAGCAGCTTCCGGGACAACTCCTACGAGCAGTACTTC. The chain combines TRBV7-9 with TRBJ2-7; D may be TRBD1 (6 bases). This CDR3 is 14 amino acids long. Germline CDR1 is SEHNR and CDR2 is FQNEAQ (reference sequence). V gave up 3 bases and J gave up 0 bases, with 9 bases separating them.

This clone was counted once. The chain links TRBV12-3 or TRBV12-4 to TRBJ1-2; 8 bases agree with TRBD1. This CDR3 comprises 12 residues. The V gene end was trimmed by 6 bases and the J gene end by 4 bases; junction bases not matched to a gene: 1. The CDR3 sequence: CASRTGGYGYTF. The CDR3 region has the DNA TGTGCCAGCAGAACAGGGGGCTATGGCTACACCTTC.

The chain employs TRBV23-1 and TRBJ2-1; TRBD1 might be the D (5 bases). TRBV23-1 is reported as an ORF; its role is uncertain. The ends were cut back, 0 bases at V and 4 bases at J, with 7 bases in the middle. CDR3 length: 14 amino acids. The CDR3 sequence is CASSQSREYNEQFF. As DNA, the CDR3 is TGCGCCAGCAGTCAATCCAGGGAATACAATGAGCAGTTCTTC.

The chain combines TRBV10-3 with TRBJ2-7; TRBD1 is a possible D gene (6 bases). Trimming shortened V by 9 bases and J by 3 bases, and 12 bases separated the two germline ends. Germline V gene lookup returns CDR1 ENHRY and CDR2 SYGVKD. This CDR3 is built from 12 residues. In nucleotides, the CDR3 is TGTGCCATTAGCCGGGACAACTACGAGCAGTACTTC. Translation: CAISRDNYEQYF.

The CDR3 loop reads CASSLEGSGSSTDTQYF. CDR3 coding DNA: TGTGCCAGCAGCTTGGAGGGTAGCGGGAGTAGCACAGATACGCAGTATTTT. J is TRBJ2-3 and V is TRBV5-4, with 9 bases fitting TRBD2. The CDR3 is 17 residues long. Trimming removed 0 bases from V and 0 bases from J; junction bases left unmatched: 5. Germline V CDR1 and CDR2: SGHNT, YYREEE (reference sequence).

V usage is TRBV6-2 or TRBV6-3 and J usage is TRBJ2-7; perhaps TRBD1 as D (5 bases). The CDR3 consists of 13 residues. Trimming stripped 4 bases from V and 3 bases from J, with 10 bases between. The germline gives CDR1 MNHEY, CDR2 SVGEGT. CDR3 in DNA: TGTGCCAGCAGTTGGACACTGAACTACGAGCAGTACTTC. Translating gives CASSWTLNYEQYF.

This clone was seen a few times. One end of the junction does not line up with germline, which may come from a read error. The CDR3 region is CASSPQGGAKTGELFF. The CDR3 region has the DNA TGTGCCAGCAGCCCTCAAGGCGGGGCGAAGACCGGGGAGCTGTTTTTT. The chain uses TRBV3-1 (or the pseudogene TRBV3-2) and TRBJ2-2, with D possibly TRBD2 on 6 matching bases. This CDR3 has 16 amino acids. CDR1 and CDR2 from the germline V gene are LGHDT and YNNKEL (reference sequence).

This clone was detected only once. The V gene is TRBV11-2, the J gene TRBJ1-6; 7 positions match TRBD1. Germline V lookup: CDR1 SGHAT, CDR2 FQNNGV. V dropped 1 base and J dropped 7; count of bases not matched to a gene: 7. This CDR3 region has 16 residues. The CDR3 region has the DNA TGTGCCAGCAGCTTAGTCCGGACAGGCCCCAATTCACCCCTCCACTTT. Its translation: CASSLVRTGPNSPLHF.

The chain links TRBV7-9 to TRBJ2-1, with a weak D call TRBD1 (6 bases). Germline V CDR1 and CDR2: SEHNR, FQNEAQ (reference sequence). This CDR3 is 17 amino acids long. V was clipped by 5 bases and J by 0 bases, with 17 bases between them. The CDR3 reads CASSRTGSRGSYNEQFF. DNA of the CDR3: TGTGCCAGCAGCCGAACAGGGTCGAGGGGCTCCTACAATGAGCAGTTCTTC. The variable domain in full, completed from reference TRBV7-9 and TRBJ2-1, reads DTGVSQNPRHKITKRGQNVTFRCDPISEHNRLYWYRQTLGQGPEFLTYFQNEAQLEKSRLLSDRFSAERPKGSFSTLEIQRTEQGDSAMYLCASSRTGSRGSYNEQFFGPGTRLTVL.

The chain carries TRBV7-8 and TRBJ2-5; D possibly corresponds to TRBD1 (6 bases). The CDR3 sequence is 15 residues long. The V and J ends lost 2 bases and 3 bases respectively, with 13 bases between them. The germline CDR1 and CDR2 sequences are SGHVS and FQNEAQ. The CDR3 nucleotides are TGTGCCAGCAGCTTACGGAGACAGGTCAAAGAGACCCAGTACTTC. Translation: CASSLRRQVKETQYF.

The CDR3 DNA is TGTGCCAGCAGCTTAGAAGCGGGAGCTTACAATGAGCAGTTCTTC. Translating it yields CASSLEAGAYNEQFF. The V call is TRBV7-2, the J call TRBJ2-1, with 8 bases aligning to TRBD2. The CDR3 has 15 residues. The V gene end was trimmed by 1 base and the J gene end by 4 bases; junction bases not matched to a gene: 3. Germline CDR1 reads SGHTA; CDR2 reads FQGNSA.

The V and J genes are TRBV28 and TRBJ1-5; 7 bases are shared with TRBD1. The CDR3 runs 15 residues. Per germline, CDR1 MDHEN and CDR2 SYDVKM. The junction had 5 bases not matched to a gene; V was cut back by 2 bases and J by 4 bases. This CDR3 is CASSLRDRNNQPQHF. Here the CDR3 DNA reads TGTGCCAGCAGTTTACGGGACAGAAATAATCAGCCCCAGCATTTT.

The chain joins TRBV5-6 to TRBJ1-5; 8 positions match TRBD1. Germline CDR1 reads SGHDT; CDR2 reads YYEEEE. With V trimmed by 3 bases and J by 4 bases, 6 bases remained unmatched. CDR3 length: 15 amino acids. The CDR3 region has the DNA TGTGCCAGCAGCTATGGACAGGGAAGGAATCAGCCCCAGCATTTT. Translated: CASSYGQGRNQPQHF.

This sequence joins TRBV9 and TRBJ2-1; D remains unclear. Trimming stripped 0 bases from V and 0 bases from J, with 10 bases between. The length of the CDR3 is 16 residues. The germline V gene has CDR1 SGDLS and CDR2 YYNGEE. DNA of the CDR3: TGTGCCAGCAGCGTAGGTCCTGCTAGCTCCTACAATGAGCAGTTCTTC. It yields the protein CASSVGPASSYNEQFF.

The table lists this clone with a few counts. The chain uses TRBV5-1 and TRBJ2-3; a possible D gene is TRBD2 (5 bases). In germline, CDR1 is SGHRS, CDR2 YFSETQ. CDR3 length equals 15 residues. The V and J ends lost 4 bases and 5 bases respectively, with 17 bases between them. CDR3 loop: CASSPQGLAGDTQYF. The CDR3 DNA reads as TGCGCCAGCAGCCCGCAAGGCCTAGCAGGAGATACGCAGTATTTT. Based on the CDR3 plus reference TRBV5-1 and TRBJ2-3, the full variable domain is KAGVTQTPRYLIKTRGQQVTLSCSPISGHRSVSWYQQTPGQGLQFLFEYFSETQRNKGNFPGRFSGRQFSNSRSEMNVSTLELGDSALYLCASSPQGLAGDTQYFGPGTRLTVL.

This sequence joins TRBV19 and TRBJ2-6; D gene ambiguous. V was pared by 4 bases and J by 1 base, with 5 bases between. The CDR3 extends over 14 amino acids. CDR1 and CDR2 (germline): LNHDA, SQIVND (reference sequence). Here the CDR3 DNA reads TGTGCCAGTAGTAGGCAGTCTGGGGCCAACGTCCTGACTTTC. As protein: CASSRQSGANVLTF.

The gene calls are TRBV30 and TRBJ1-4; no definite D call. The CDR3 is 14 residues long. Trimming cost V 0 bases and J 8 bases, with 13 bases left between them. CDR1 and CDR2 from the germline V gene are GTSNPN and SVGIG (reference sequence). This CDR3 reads CAWSVARGKEKLFF. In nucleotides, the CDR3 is TGTGCCTGGAGTGTGGCCCGCGGAAAAGAAAAACTGTTTTTT.

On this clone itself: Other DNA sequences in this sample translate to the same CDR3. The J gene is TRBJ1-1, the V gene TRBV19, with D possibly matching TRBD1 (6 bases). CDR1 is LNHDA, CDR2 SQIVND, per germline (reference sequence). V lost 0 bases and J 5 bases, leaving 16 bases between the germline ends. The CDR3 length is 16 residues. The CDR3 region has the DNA TGTGCCAGTAGTATAGAGATCTGGACAGCGGGGACTGAAGCTTTCTTT. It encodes CASSIEIWTAGTEAFF. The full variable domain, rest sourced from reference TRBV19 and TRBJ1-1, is DGGITQSPKYLFRKEGQNVTLSCEQNLNHDAMYWYRQDPGQGLRLIYYSQIVNDFQKGDIAEGYSVSREKKESFPLTVTSAQKNPTAFYLCASSIEIWTAGTEAFFGQGTRLTVV.

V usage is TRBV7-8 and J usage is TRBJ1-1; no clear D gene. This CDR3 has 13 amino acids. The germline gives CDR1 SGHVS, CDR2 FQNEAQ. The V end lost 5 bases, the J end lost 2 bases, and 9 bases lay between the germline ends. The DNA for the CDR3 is TGTGCCAGCAGCCCCTACCGAAACACTGAAGCTTTCTTT. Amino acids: CASSPYRNTEAFF.

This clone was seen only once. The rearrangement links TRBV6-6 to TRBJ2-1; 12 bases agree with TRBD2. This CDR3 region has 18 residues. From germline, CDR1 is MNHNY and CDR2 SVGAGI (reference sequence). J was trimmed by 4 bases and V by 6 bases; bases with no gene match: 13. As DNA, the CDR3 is TGTGCCAGCAGCCGAACCCTAGCGGGAGGGTCCCGATACAATGAGCAGTTCTTC. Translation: CASSRTLAGGSRYNEQFF.

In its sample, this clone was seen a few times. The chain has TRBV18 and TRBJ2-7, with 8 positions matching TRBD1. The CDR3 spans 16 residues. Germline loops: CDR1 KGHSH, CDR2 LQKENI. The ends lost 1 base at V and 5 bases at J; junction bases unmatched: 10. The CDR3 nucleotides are TGTGCCAGCTCACCACTTGGGGCAGGGGGCTGGAACGAGCAGTACTTC. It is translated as CASSPLGAGGWNEQYF.

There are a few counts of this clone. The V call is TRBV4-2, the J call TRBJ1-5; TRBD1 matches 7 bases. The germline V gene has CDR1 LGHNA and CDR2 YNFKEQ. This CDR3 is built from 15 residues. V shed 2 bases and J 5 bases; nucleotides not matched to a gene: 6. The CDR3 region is CASSQTRGADQPQHF. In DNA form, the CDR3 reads TGTGCCAGCAGCCAAACCAGGGGGGCGGATCAGCCCCAGCATTTT.

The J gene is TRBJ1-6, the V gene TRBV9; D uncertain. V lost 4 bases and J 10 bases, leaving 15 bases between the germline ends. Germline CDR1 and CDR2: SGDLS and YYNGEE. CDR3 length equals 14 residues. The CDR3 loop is CASSNGRRESPLHF. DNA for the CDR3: TGTGCCAGCAGCAATGGACGGAGGGAGTCACCCCTCCACTTT.

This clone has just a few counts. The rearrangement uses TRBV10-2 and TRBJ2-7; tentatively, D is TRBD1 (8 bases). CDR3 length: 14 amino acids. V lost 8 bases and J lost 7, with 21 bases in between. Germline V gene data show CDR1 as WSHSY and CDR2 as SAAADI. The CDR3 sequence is CASGRTGTTREQYF. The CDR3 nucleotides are TGCGCCAGCGGCCGGACAGGGACTACGCGGGAGCAGTACTTC.

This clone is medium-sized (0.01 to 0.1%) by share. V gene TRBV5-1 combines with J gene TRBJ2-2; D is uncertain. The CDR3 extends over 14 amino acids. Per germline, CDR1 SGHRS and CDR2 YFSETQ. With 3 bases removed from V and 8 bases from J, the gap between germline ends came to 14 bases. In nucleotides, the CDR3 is TGCGCCAGCAGCTCCCAACCGCAGACAGGGGAGCTGTTTTTT. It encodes CASSSQPQTGELFF.